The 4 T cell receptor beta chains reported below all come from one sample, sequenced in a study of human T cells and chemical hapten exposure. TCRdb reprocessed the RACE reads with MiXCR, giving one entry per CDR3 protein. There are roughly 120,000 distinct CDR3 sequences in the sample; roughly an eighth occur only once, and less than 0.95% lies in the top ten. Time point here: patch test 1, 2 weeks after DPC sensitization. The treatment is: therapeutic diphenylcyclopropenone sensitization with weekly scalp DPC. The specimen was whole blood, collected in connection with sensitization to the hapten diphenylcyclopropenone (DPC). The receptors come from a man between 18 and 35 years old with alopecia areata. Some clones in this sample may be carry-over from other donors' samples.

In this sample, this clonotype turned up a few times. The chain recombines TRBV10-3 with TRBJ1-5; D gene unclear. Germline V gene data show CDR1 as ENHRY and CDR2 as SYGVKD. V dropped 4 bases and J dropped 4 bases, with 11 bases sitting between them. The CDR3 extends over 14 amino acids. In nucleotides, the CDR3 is TGTGCCATCAGTGGGACGGATTTAAATCAGCCCCAGCATTTT. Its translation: CAISGTDLNQPQHF.

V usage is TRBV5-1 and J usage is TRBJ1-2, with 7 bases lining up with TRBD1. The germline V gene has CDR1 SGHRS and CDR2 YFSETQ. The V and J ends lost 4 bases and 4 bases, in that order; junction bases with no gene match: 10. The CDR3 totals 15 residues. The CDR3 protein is CASSAERPGGYGYTF. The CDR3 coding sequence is TGCGCCAGCAGCGCGGAACGACCAGGGGGCTATGGCTACACCTTC. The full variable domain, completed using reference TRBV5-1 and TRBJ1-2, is KAGVTQTPRYLIKTRGQQVTLSCSPISGHRSVSWYQQTPGQGLQFLFEYFSETQRNKGNFPGRFSGRQFSNSRSEMNVSTLELGDSALYLCASSAERPGGYGYTFGSGTRLTVV.

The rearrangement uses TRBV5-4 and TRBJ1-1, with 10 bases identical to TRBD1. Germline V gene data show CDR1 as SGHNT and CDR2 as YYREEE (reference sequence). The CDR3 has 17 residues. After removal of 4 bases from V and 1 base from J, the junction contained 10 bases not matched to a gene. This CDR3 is CASSQGTGEASNTEAFF. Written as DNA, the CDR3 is TGTGCCAGCAGCCAAGGGACAGGGGAGGCATCGAACACTGAAGCTTTCTTT.

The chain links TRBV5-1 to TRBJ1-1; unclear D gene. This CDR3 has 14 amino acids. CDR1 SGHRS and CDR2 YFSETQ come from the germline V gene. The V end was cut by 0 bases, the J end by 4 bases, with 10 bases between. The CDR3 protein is CASSLETTRTEAFF. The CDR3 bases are TGCGCCAGCAGCTTGGAGACCACCCGCACTGAAGCTTTCTTT.